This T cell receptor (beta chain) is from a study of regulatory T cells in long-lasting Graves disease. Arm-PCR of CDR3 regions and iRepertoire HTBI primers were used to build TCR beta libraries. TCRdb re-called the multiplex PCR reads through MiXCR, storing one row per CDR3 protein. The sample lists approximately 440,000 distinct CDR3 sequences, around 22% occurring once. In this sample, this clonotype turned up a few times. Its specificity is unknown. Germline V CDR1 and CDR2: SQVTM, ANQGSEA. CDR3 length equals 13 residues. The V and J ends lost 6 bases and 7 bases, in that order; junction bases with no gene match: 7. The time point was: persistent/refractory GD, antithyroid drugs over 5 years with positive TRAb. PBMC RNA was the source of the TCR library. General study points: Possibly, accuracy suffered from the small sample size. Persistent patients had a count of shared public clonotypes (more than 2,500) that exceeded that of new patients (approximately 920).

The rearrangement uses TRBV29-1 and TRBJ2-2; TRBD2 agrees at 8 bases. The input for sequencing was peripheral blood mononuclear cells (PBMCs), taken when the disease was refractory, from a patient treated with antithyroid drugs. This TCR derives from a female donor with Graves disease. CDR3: CSVRLARVGELFF. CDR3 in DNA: TGCAGCGTCCGACTAGCGAGAGTCGGGGAGCTGTTTTTT.